This T cell receptor (beta chain) was sequenced during a study of regulatory T cells in long-lasting Graves disease. Study-level information: Patients with persistent Graves' disease had over 5 years of antithyroid drugs and persistent TSH receptor antibodies.

Overall study findings and caveats: Gene preferences differed: TRBV28, TRBJ1-2, TRBJ2-5 in persistent cases. Examination was confined to peripheral blood, excluding thyroid tissue. Limited samples may have lowered accuracy.

Trimming removed 2 bases at V and 2 bases at J, with 10 bases between. CDR3 length: 14 residues. Germline V gene sequence: CDR1 SGHTA, CDR2 FQGNSA. Time point reported: persistent/refractory GD, antithyroid drugs over 5 years with positive TRAb. PBMC-derived RNA was used for the TCR library. In this sample, this clonotype turned up many times. Its specificity is not known. Relying on iRepertoire HTBI primers and Arm-PCR of CDR3 regions, the team built TCR beta libraries. TCRdb re-called the multiplex PCR reads through MiXCR, storing one row per CDR3 protein. Found here are about 290,000 distinct CDR3 sequences, roughly a fifth of them singletons; the top ten hold 45% to 70%.

The sequencing used peripheral blood mononuclear cells (PBMCs), collected when the disease was refractory, from a patient treated with antithyroid drugs. This receptor was identified in a female donor with Graves disease. The J gene is TRBJ2-7, the V gene TRBV7-2; no clear D gene. The CDR3 region has the DNA TGTGCCAGCAGCTTATTGCATGGCGCCTACGAGCAGTACTTC. Its translation: CASSLLHGAYEQYF.